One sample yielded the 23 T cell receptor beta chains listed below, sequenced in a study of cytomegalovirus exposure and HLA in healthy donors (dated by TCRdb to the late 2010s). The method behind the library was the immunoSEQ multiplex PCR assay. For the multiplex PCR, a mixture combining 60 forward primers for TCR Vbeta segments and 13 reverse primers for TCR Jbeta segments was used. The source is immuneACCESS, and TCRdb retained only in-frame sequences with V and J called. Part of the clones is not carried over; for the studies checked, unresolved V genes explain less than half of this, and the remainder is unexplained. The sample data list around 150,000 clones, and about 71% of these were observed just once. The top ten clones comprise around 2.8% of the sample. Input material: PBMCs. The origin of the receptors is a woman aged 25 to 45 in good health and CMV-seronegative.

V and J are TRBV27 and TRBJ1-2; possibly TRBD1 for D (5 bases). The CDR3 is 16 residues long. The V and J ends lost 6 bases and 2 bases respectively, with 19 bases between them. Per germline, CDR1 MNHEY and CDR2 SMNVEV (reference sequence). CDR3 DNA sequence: TGTGCCAGCAGCTCGACAGAATATGAGTCCAACTATGGCTACACCTTC. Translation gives CASSSTEYESNYGYTF.

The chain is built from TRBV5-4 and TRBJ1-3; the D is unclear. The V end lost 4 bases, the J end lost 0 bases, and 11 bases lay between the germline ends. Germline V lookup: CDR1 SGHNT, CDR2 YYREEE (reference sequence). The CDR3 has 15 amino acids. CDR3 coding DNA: TGTGCCAGCAGCCCCCTGGAGGACTCTGGAAACACCATATATTTT. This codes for CASSPLEDSGNTIYF.

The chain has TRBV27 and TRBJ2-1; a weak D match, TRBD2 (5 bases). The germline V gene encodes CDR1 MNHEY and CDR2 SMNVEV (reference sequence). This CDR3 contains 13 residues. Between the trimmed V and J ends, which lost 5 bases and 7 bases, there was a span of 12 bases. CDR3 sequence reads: CASSHSRGNEQFF. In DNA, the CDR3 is TGTGCCAGCAGTCACTCCCGGGGAAATGAGCAGTTCTTC.

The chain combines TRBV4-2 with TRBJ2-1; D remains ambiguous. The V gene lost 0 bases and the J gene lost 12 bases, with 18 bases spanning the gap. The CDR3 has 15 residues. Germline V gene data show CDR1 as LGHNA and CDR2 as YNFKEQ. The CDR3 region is CASSQDSSPHIAQFF. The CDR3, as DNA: TGTGCCAGCAGCCAAGATTCGTCCCCACATATTGCGCAGTTCTTC.

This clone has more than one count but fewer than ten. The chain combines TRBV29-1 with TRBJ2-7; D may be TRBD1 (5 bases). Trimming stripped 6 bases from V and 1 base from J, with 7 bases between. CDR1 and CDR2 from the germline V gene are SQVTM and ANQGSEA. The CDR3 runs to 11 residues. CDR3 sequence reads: CSVTDSYEQYF. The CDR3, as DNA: TGCAGCGTGACAGATTCCTACGAGCAGTACTTC.

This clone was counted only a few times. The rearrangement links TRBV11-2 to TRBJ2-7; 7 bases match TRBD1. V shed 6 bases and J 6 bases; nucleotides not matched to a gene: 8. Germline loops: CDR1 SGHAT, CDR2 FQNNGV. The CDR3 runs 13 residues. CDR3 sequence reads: CASSPNRGPEQYF. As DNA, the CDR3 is TGTGCCAGCAGTCCAAACAGGGGACCCGAGCAGTACTTC.

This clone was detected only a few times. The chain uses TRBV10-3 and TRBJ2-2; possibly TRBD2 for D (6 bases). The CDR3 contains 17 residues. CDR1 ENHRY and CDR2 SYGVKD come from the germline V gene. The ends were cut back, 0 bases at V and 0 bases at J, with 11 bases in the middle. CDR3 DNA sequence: TGTGCCATCAGTGAGTCTGGAGGGGCCTCGAACACCGGGGAGCTGTTTTTT. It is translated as CAISESGGASNTGELFF.

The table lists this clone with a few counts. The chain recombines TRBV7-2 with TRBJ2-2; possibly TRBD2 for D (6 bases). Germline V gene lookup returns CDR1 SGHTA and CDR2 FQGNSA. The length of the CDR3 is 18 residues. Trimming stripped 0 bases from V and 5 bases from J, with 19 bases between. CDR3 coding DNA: TGTGCCAGCAGCTTAGCGCAAGGAGGGTGGATAGGAACCGGGGAGCTGTTTTTT. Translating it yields CASSLAQGGWIGTGELFF. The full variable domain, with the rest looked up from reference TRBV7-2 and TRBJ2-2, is GAGVSQSPSNKVTEKGKDVELRCDPISGHTALYWYRQSLGQGLEFLIYFQGNSAPDKSGLPSDRFSAERTGGSVSTLTIQRTQQEDSAVYLCASSLAQGGWIGTGELFFGEGSRLTVL.

The CDR3 DNA follows: TGTGCCAGCAGCGTAGGACAGCCTAATGAAAAACTGTTTTTT. Protein product: CASSVGQPNEKLFF. The V and J genes are TRBV9 and TRBJ1-4; a weak D match, TRBD1 (5 bases). This CDR3 region has 14 residues. Germline CDR1 reads SGDLS; CDR2 reads YYNGEE. V lost 0 bases, J lost 3 bases, and 6 bases lay in between. Supplemented by reference TRBV9 and TRBJ1-4, the full variable domain reads DSGVTQTPKHLITATGQRVTLRCSPRSGDLSVYWYQQSLDQGLQFLIQYYNGEERAKGNILERFSAQQFPDLHSELNLSSLELGDSALYFCASSVGQPNEKLFFGSGTQLSVL.

The CDR3 is CASSQEWASNEQFF. As DNA, the CDR3 is TGCGCCAGCAGCCAAGAATGGGCAAGCAATGAGCAGTTCTTC. The chain employs TRBV4-3 and TRBJ2-1; D remains unclear. CDR1 LGHNA and CDR2 YSLEER come from the germline V gene. V lost 0 bases, J lost 6 bases, and 9 bases lay in between. The CDR3 covers 14 residues.

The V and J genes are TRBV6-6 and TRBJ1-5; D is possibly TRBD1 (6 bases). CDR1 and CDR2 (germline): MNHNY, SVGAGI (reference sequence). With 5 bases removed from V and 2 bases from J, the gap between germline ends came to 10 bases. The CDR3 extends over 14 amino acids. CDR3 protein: CASSKTGGNQPQHF. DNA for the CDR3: TGTGCCAGCAGTAAGACAGGAGGCAATCAGCCCCAGCATTTT.

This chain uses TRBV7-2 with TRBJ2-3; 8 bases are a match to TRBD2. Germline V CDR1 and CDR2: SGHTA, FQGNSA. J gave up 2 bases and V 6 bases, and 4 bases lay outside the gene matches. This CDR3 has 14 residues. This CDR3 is CASRWGLDTDTQYF. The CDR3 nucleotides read TGTGCCAGCAGATGGGGACTAGACACAGATACGCAGTATTTT.

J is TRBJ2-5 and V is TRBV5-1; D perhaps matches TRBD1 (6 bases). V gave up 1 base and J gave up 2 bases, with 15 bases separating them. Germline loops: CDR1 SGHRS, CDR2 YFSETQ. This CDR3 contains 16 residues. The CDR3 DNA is TGCGCCAGCAGCTTGTTGGGAAGAAGGGGGCAAGAGACCCAGTACTTC. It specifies CASSLLGRRGQETQYF.

The CDR3 region has the DNA TGTGCCAGCAGCGTCACTACCGGGACTAGCGGGTTTAATGAGCAGTTCTTC. This gives the protein CASSVTTGTSGFNEQFF. This chain connects TRBV9 to TRBJ2-1; 12 bases match TRBD2. The germline V gene encodes CDR1 SGDLS and CDR2 YYNGEE. J was trimmed by 7 bases and V by 2 bases; bases with no gene match: 10. This CDR3 is built from 17 residues.

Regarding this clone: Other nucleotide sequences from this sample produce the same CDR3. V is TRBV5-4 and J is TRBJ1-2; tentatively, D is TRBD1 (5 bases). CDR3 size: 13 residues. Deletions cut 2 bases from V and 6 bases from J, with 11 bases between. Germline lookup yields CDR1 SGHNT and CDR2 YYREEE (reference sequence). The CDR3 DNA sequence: TGTGCCAGCAGCTTTCAAGGGGCGGATGGCTACACCTTC. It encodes CASSFQGADGYTF.

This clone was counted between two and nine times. The CDR3 loop is CASSQPSIPGGSEQFF. CDR3 nucleotide sequence: TGTGCCAGCAGCCAACCGTCGATCCCAGGAGGGTCAGAGCAGTTCTTC. The rearrangement uses TRBV14 and TRBJ2-1, with D possibly being TRBD2 (6 bases). Germline V gene sequence: CDR1 SGHDN, CDR2 FVKESK. Trimming pared 2 bases from V and 10 bases from J, leaving 21 bases between. The length of the CDR3 is 16 residues.

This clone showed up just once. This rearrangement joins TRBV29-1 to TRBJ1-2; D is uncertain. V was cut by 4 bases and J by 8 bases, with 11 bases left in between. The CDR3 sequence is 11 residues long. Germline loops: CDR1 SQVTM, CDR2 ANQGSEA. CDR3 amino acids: CSVGREDGYTF. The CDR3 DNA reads TGCAGCGTTGGTCGGGAAGACGGCTACACCTTC.

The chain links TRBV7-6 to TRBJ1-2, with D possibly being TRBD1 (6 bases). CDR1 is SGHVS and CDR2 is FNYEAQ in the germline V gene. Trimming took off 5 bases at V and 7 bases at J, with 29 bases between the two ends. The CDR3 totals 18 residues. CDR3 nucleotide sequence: TGTGCCAGCAGCCTAAGCCCCGCGGCGGGGGGCGAGAGAGGTGGCTACACCTTC. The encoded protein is CASSLSPAAGGERGGYTF. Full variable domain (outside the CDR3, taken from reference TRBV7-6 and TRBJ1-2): GAGVSQSPRYKVTKRGQDVALRCDPISGHVSLYWYRQALGQGPEFLTYFNYEAQQDKSGLPNDRFSAERPEGSISTLTIQRTEQRDSAMYRCASSLSPAAGGERGGYTFGSGTRLTVV.

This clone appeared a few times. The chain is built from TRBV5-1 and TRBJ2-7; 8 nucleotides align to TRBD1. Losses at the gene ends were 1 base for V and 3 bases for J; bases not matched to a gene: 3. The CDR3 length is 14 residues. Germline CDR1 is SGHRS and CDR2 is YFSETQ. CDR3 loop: CASSLIQGGYEQYF. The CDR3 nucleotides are TGCGCCAGCAGCTTGATACAGGGGGGCTACGAGCAGTACTTC. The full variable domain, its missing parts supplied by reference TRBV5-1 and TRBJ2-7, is KAGVTQTPRYLIKTRGQQVTLSCSPISGHRSVSWYQQTPGQGLQFLFEYFSETQRNKGNFPGRFSGRQFSNSRSEMNVSTLELGDSALYLCASSLIQGGYEQYFGPGTRLTVT.

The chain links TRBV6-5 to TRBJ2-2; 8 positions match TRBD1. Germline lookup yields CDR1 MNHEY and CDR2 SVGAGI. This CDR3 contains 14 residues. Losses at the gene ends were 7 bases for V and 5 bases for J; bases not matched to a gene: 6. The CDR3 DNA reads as TGTGCCAGCAAGGACAGGGTGGAGACCGGGGAGCTGTTTTTT. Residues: CASKDRVETGELFF.

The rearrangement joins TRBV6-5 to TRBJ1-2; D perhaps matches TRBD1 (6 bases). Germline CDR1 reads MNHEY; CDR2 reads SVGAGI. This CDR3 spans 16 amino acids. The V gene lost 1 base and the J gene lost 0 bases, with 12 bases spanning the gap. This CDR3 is CASSYWGGTTNYGYTF. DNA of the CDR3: TGTGCCAGCAGTTACTGGGGGGGCACAACTAACTATGGCTACACCTTC.

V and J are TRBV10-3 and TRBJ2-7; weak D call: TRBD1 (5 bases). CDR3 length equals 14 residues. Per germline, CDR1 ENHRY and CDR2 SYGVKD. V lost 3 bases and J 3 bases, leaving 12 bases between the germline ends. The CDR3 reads CAISEMDTFYEQYF. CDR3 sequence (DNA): TGTGCCATCAGTGAAATGGACACCTTCTACGAGCAGTACTTC.

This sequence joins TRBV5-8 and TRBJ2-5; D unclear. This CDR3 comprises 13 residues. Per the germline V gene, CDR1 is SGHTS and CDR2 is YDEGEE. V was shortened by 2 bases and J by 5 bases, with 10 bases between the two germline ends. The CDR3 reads CASSLEFDETQYF. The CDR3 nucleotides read TGTGCCAGCAGCTTAGAGTTTGATGAGACCCAGTACTTC.